This T cell receptor beta chain is from a study of blood T cell repertoires in COVID-19. Study-level information: Acute and convalescent COVID-19 samples came from the United States, Italy and Spain. Sources were T cells, B-cell-depleted T cells, or PBMCs; the material itself was cDNA or gDNA.

Authors' data handling: Estimation of nucleated cell counts was performed using reference gene primer amplification. Assay: immunoSEQ multiplex PCR; the TCRdb copy retains only in-frame clones and omits some. V and J calls and clone size are as listed in that table; D and trimming were resolved from the DNA. The repertoire holds roughly 410,000 clones, around 90% seen once, with 0.95% to 1.5% in the top ten. The count of this clone is one. The sample taken for sequencing was peripheral blood. This clonotype was sampled from a man aged 35-49 years with acute or convalescent COVID-19.

As DNA, the CDR3 is TGTGCCAGCAGCTTATGGAGCGTCTCTTCTTACAATGAGCAGTTCTTC. This codes for CASSLWSVSSYNEQFF. This chain connects TRBV11-2 to TRBJ2-1; D remains unclear. The CDR3 contains 16 residues. V shed 2 bases and J shed 4 bases, with 15 bases lying between them. In germline, CDR1 is SGHAT, CDR2 FQNNGV.